This T cell receptor (beta chain) was profiled in a study of T cell responses to AZD1222 COVID-19 vaccine. Study information: Investigators merged groups given second doses at roughly 4 or roughly 12 weeks.

Trimming stripped 1 base from V and 0 bases from J, with 13 bases between. This CDR3 comprises 17 residues. CDR1 is ENHRY and CDR2 is SYGVKD in the germline V gene. Assay used: immunoSEQ multiplex PCR; TCRdb lists only in-frame clones, some missing. The profile shows over 120,000 clones, about 91% of them singletons. V is TRBV10-3 and J is TRBJ1-3; D ambiguous. The sample here was peripheral blood, taken on day 0 of AZD1222 vaccination. The sequence was obtained from an adult in good health. Here the CDR3 reads CAISEWDSSYSGNTIYF. CDR3 bases: TGTGCCATCAGTGAGTGGGATAGTTCTTACTCTGGAAACACCATATATTTT.